The clone carrying this T cell receptor beta chain was seen just once. The antigen is undetermined. These data come from a study of neoadjuvant anti-PD-1 for oral cavity cancer. Study-level findings and limits: Higher pretreatment blood Treg/Th17 ratios correlated with higher pretreatment blood and lower post-treatment tumor TCRbeta clonality.

The J segment lost 8 bases and the V segment lost 4 bases, leaving 9 bases of the junction unmatched. Germline V CDR1 and CDR2: MNHNS, SASEGT. The CDR3 contains 16 residues. Time point reported: after neoadjuvant nivolumab, at surgical resection. Cohort: HPV-negative, locally advanced oral cavity squamous cell carcinoma patients. This table comes from immunoSEQ multiplex PCR, and its TCRdb copy is limited to in-frame clones, with some not included. The sample lists 6,000 or so clones, 50% to 60% occurring once. The TCR comes from a person between 40 and 79 years old with oral cavity squamous cell carcinoma. The source material was tumor tissue, sampled after nivolumab (anti-PD-1) treatment. The chain carries TRBV6-1 and TRBJ2-1, with 12 bases matching TRBD2. The CDR3 DNA reads TGTGCCAGCAGTGTAGGACCGACTAGCGGGAGCTATGAGCAGTTCTTC. Its protein product is CASSVGPTSGSYEQFF.